The 2 T cell receptor beta chains in this list originate from one sample, sequenced in a study of monozygotic twins with inflammatory bowel disease. TCRdb reworked the 5' RACE reads into one entry per CDR3 protein, no DNA. The data show approximately 120,000 distinct CDR3 sequences, and the top ten clones hold around 12%. Material: blood. The source is a human donor with ulcerative colitis or Crohn's disease, or a healthy co-twin of an affected twin (not recorded which).

The chain carries TRBV4-3 and TRBJ2-7; absent DNA, TCRdb's TRBD1 call cannot be checked. CDR1 and CDR2 (germline): LGHNA, YSLEER. The CDR3 totals 15 residues. The CDR3 is CASSQDLTGAYEQYF.

The chain employs TRBV7-9 and TRBJ2-1. In germline, CDR1 is SEHNR, CDR2 FQNEAQ (reference sequence). The CDR3 length is 14 residues. CDR3 loop: CASSLANTQNEQFF.